The clone carrying this T cell receptor (beta chain) was seen only once. Its specificity is unknown. The germline gives CDR1 ENHRY, CDR2 SYGVKD. The CDR3 runs to 14 residues. J gave up 8 bases and V 3 bases, and 6 bases lay outside the gene matches. Clones were sequenced by immunoSEQ multiplex PCR, and TCRdb holds only the in-frame ones, with some missing. The table shows millions of clones, with around 95% occurring only once. This specimen comes from a study of shared clonotypes between healthy human individuals. Findings and limits, study-wide: Sharing across four donors was highest in naive CD4 (approximately 5%) and lowest in memory CD8 (around 0.4%). Researchers sampled only blood; tissue repertoires likely differ.

Splitting the CD4+ cells yielded a CD45RA+ naive subset and a CD45RA-negative memory subset. This TCR derives from a man aged 18 to 30 in good health. The chain has TRBV10-3 and TRBJ2-1, with 8 bases identical to TRBD2. Sequenced material: naive CD4+ T cells sorted from blood. Described subset: CD45RA+ positively selected. The CDR3 reads CAISEGAGGYEQFF. The CDR3 nucleotides are TGTGCCATCAGTGAAGGGGCGGGAGGCTATGAGCAGTTCTTC.